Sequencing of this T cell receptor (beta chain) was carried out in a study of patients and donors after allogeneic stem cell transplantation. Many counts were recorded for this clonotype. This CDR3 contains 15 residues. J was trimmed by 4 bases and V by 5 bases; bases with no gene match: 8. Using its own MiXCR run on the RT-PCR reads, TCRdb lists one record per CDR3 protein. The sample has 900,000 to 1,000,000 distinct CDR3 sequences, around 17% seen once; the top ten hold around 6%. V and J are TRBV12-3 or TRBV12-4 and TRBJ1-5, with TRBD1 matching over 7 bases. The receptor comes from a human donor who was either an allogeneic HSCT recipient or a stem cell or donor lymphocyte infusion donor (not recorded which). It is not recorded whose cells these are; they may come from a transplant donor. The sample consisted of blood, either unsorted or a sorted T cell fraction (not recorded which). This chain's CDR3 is CASSPRQGWNQPQHF. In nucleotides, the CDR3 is TGTGCCAGCAGTCCCCGACAGGGCTGGAATCAGCCCCAGCATTTT.